What follows describes a single TCR beta chain. As yet, its antigen is unknown. This sample is drawn from a study of T cell responses to AZD1222 COVID-19 vaccine. Libraries were prepared by immunoSEQ multiplex PCR; TCRdb keeps only in-frame clonotypes and omits some of them. The sample has 75,000 to 95,000 clones, about 85% seen once. Study-wide points: Recipients of AZD1222 seropositive at baseline numbered only five or six. Females outnumbered males among donors, who were mostly white British; clonal diversity was possibly underestimated. CD4 TCRs associated with vaccination spanned spike, dominating at 160-218 and 743-854.

The TCR originated in an adult in good health. Specimen: peripheral blood, collected on day 0 of AZD1222 vaccination.

CDR3 residues: CASKPDYNQPQHF. CDR3 sequence (DNA): TGTGCCAGTAAGCCAGACTACAATCAGCCCCAGCATTTT. The chain employs TRBV19 and TRBJ1-5, with no clear D. Trimming removed 7 bases at V and 3 bases at J, with 10 bases between. The CDR3 totals 13 residues. Germline values: CDR1 LNHDA, CDR2 SQIVND (reference sequence).